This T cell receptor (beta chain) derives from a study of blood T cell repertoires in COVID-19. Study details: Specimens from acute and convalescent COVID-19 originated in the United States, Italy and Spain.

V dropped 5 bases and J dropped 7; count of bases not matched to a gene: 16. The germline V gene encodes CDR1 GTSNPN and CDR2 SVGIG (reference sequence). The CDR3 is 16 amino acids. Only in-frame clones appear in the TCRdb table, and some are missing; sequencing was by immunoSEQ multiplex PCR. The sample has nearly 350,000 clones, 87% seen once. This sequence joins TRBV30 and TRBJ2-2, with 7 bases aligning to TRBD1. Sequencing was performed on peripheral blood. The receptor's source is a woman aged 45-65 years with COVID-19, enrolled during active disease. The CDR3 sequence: CAWDEGAAFGGGELFF. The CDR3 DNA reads TGTGCCTGGGATGAGGGGGCCGCATTCGGTGGCGGGGAGCTGTTTTTT.